Following are 24 T cell receptor beta chains from one sample sequenced in a study of cytomegalovirus exposure and HLA in healthy donors. The study ran its PCR with 60 Vbeta and 13 Jbeta primers. Data came from immunoSEQ multiplex PCR; TCRdb stores just in-frame clones and leaves some out. The sample contains under 200,000 clones, around 79% of which appear only once. The sequencing sample was made of PBMCs. The receptor set was obtained from a woman aged 40 to 50 in good health and CMV-seronegative.

The chain has TRBV19 and TRBJ2-7; D is possibly TRBD2 (6 bases). The CDR3 is 16 residues long. Germline-derived CDR1 and CDR2 are LNHDA and SQIVND (reference sequence). V was shortened by 0 bases and J by 6 bases, with 18 bases between the two germline ends. The CDR3 protein is CASSIDLWQGGTEQYF. CDR3 nucleotides: TGTGCCAGTAGTATAGATCTATGGCAGGGAGGAACCGAGCAGTACTTC.

The genes are TRBV11-3 and TRBJ2-3; perhaps TRBD2 as D (5 bases). V lost 8 bases and J 2 bases, leaving 17 bases between the germline ends. From germline, CDR1 is SGHNT and CDR2 YENEEA. CDR3 length equals 15 residues. The CDR3 DNA reads as TGTGCCAGCTCCCCCGGGGTCTCTAACACAGATACGCAGTATTTT. It specifies CASSPGVSNTDTQYF.

This clone occurred a few times. The chain is built from TRBV7-9 and TRBJ2-1, with D possibly TRBD1 on 5 matching bases. CDR3 length equals 11 residues. Trimming pared 5 bases from V and 9 bases from J, leaving 8 bases between. The germline V gene encodes CDR1 SEHNR and CDR2 FQNEAQ (reference sequence). The CDR3 DNA sequence: TGTGCCAGCAGCAAGGACACTGAGCAGTTCTTC. It codes for CASSKDTEQFF. The whole variable domain, remainder taken from reference TRBV7-9 and TRBJ2-1, is DTGVSQNPRHKITKRGQNVTFRCDPISEHNRLYWYRQTLGQGPEFLTYFQNEAQLEKSRLLSDRFSAERPKGSFSTLEIQRTEQGDSAMYLCASSKDTEQFFGPGTRLTVL.

Here the CDR3 reads CASSSNWRGRGGEQYF. CDR3 nucleotide sequence: TGTGCCAGCAGCTCTAATTGGAGGGGGCGCGGAGGCGAGCAGTACTTC. V is TRBV7-9 and J is TRBJ2-7; D perhaps matches TRBD1 (7 bases). CDR1 is SEHNR, CDR2 FQNEAQ, per germline (reference sequence). The CDR3 has 16 residues. V was trimmed by 4 bases and J by 6 bases, leaving 22 bases between them.

Only one count was recorded for this clone. CDR3 bases: TGTGCCAGTAGTACCAACGCTAGGGGGAGGGCTTTCTTC. Encoded protein: CASSTNARGRAFF. V is TRBV19 and J is TRBJ2-1; tentatively, D is TRBD2 (7 bases). Germline CDR1 reads LNHDA; CDR2 reads SQIVND (reference sequence). This CDR3 region has 13 residues. Trimming cost V 4 bases and J 16 bases, with 20 bases left between them.

The V call is TRBV15, the J call TRBJ2-5; 7 nucleotides agree with TRBD2. The V gene's germline CDR1 is LNHNV and CDR2 YYDKDF (reference sequence). This CDR3 has 15 residues. The junction had 7 bases not matched to a gene; V was cut back by 2 bases and J by 4 bases. CDR3 protein: CATSRWGGSGETQYF. As DNA, the CDR3 is TGTGCCACCAGCAGATGGGGAGGGTCCGGAGAGACCCAGTACTTC.

About this clone itself: Germline and junction disagree at one end, which may indicate a read error. The V and J genes are TRBV7-9 and TRBJ1-2, with no clear D. CDR3 length: 11 residues. The germline V gene has CDR1 SEHNR and CDR2 FQNEAQ (reference sequence). The CDR3 region is CASSLGGPPVF. DNA for the CDR3: TGTGCCAGCAGCTTAGGAGGGCCTCCCGTATTC.

This clone showed up just a few times. V is TRBV9 and J is TRBJ1-2; the D is unclear. Germline V gene data show CDR1 as SGDLS and CDR2 as YYNGEE. The CDR3 sequence is 12 residues long. V lost 4 bases and J lost 8, with 12 bases in between. The CDR3 sequence is CASSLEEVGYTF. As DNA, the CDR3 is TGTGCCAGCAGCCTAGAGGAGGTAGGCTACACCTTC.

The rearrangement joins TRBV9 to TRBJ2-7; D ambiguous. Germline CDR1 reads SGDLS; CDR2 reads YYNGEE. The ends were cut back, 0 bases at V and 2 bases at J, with 9 bases in the middle. The CDR3 spans 14 residues. CDR3 residues: CASSVGGGTYEQYF. The CDR3 DNA reads TGTGCCAGCAGCGTAGGTGGCGGAACCTACGAGCAGTACTTC.

The V and J genes are TRBV5-4 and TRBJ2-1; 10 bases agree with TRBD2. Germline CDR1 reads SGHNT; CDR2 reads YYREEE (reference sequence). This CDR3 is built from 14 residues. J lost 10 bases, V lost 0 bases, and 4 bases had no gene match. CDR3 amino acids: CASSLDGSGREQFF. DNA of the CDR3: TGTGCCAGCAGCTTGGATGGTAGCGGGAGGGAGCAGTTCTTC.

The gene calls are TRBV13 and TRBJ2-7; 7 bases agree with TRBD2. J gave up 3 bases and V 5 bases, and 7 bases lay outside the gene matches. Looked up from germline, CDR1 is PRHDT and CDR2 is FYEKMQ (reference sequence). The CDR3 sequence is 14 residues long. In DNA form, the CDR3 reads TGTGCCAGCAGCCCGTTCAGCGGGAACTACGAGCAGTACTTC. It yields the protein CASSPFSGNYEQYF.

The chain couples TRBV6-1 to TRBJ1-1, with a possible D match to TRBD1 (6 bases). CDR3 size: 13 residues. The V and J ends lost 0 bases and 7 bases respectively, with 9 bases between them. CDR1 and CDR2 (germline): MNHNS, SASEGT. CDR3 DNA sequence: TGTGCCAGCAGTGAAGCTGGGGGCAGTGAAGCTTTCTTT. Its translation is CASSEAGGSEAFF.

A note on this clone: The sample contains more than one DNA sequence encoding this CDR3. V usage is TRBV9 and J usage is TRBJ1-1; TRBD1 matches 7 bases. The CDR3 is 14 residues long. The V segment lost 2 bases and the J segment 4 bases; nucleotides outside the gene matches: 5. CDR1 and CDR2 (germline): SGDLS, YYNGEE. The CDR3 sequence is CASSVTGVGTEAFF. In DNA form, the CDR3 reads TGTGCCAGCAGCGTCACAGGGGTGGGCACTGAAGCTTTCTTT. Looking up the rest from reference TRBV9 and TRBJ1-1 gives the full variable domain: DSGVTQTPKHLITATGQRVTLRCSPRSGDLSVYWYQQSLDQGLQFLIQYYNGEERAKGNILERFSAQQFPDLHSELNLSSLELGDSALYFCASSVTGVGTEAFFGQGTRLTVV.

This chain links TRBV28 with TRBJ1-2, with 7 bases matching TRBD1. The CDR3 runs 15 residues. CDR1 is MDHEN and CDR2 is SYDVKM in the germline V gene. Trimming cost V 4 bases and J 2 bases; bases outside gene matches: 7. The CDR3 DNA sequence: TGTGCCAGCAGTTCACCAATGGGACAGAACTATGGCTACACCTTC. This sequence encodes CASSSPMGQNYGYTF.

The rearrangement links TRBV28 to TRBJ1-2, with 11 bases that match TRBD1. This CDR3 comprises 14 residues. Unmatched junction bases numbered 8, after V lost 8 bases and J lost 6 bases. CDR1 is MDHEN, CDR2 SYDVKM, per germline. DNA for the CDR3: TGTGCCAGCCAAACCGGACAGGGGGCGCATGGCTACACCTTC. This encodes CASQTGQGAHGYTF.

The chain couples TRBV9 to TRBJ2-7; 10 nucleotides line up with TRBD2. V shed 0 bases and J 5 bases; nucleotides not matched to a gene: 5. Germline V gene sequence: CDR1 SGDLS, CDR2 YYNGEE. The CDR3 consists of 15 residues. The CDR3 region is CASSVAAGTSDEQYF. The CDR3 DNA sequence: TGTGCCAGCAGCGTAGCCGCCGGGACTAGCGACGAGCAGTACTTC.

This rearrangement joins TRBV9 to TRBJ2-7, with 10 bases that match TRBD2. CDR3 length equals 15 residues. Per the germline V gene, CDR1 is SGDLS and CDR2 is YYNGEE. The V and J ends lost 4 bases and 2 bases, in that order; junction bases with no gene match: 6. CDR3: CASSQSSGGAYEQYV. Written as DNA, the CDR3 is TGTGCCAGCAGCCAGTCCAGCGGGGGGGCCTACGAGCAGTACGTC.

The gene calls are TRBV6-4 and TRBJ2-2, with D possibly matching TRBD1 (6 bases). This CDR3 spans 14 amino acids. Trimming took off 6 bases at V and 3 bases at J, with 11 bases between the two ends. Germline V gene lookup returns CDR1 MRHNA and CDR2 SNTAGT. The CDR3 DNA reads TGTGCCAGCAGCGAACAGGGTGACACCGGGGAGCTGTTTTTT. It yields the protein CASSEQGDTGELFF.

The CDR3 reads CASTGHYEQYF. DNA for the CDR3: TGTGCCAGCACTGGACACTACGAGCAGTACTTC. V usage is TRBV6-1 and J usage is TRBJ2-7; possibly TRBD1 for D (5 bases). Germline V gives CDR1 MNHNS, CDR2 SASEGT. Trimming stripped 7 bases from V and 3 bases from J, with 7 bases between. This CDR3 contains 11 residues.

This clone turned up a few times. Here the CDR3 DNA reads TGCGCCAGCAGGGAGGGTAATTCACCCCTCCACTTT. Translating gives CASREGNSPLHF. The chain joins TRBV5-1 to TRBJ1-6; D is ambiguous. The germline V gene has CDR1 SGHRS and CDR2 YFSETQ. V was pared by 5 bases and J by 6 bases, with 6 bases between. The CDR3 is 12 residues long.

The V and J genes are TRBV5-4 and TRBJ1-2; 7 bases line up with TRBD1. This CDR3 is built from 12 residues. The junction had 2 bases not matched to a gene; V was cut back by 4 bases and J by 5 bases. Germline CDR1 SGHNT, CDR2 YYREEE (reference sequence). CDR3 protein: CASSVQGYGYTF. CDR3 sequence (DNA): TGTGCCAGCAGCGTACAGGGGTATGGCTACACCTTC. Combining the CDR3 with reference TRBV5-4 and TRBJ1-2 gives the whole variable domain ETGVTQSPTHLIKTRGQQVTLRCSSQSGHNTVSWYQQALGQGPQFIFQYYREEENGRGNFPPRFSGLQFPNYSSELNVNALELDDSALYLCASSVQGYGYTFGSGTRLTVV.

This clone occurred a few times. The V gene is TRBV4-3, the J gene TRBJ1-1, with 11 bases that match TRBD1. Germline CDR1 reads LGHNA; CDR2 reads YSLEER. V lost 2 bases and J lost 6; bases outside the gene matches: 11. This CDR3 spans 17 amino acids. CDR3 sequence reads: CASSQWTGGREGAEAFF. The CDR3 DNA sequence: TGCGCCAGCAGCCAATGGACAGGGGGCAGGGAAGGAGCTGAAGCTTTCTTT.

The chain employs TRBV6-1 and TRBJ1-1; the D is unclear. V was shortened by 6 bases and J by 4 bases, with 9 bases between the two germline ends. Germline values: CDR1 MNHNS, CDR2 SASEGT. The CDR3 consists of 12 residues. The DNA for the CDR3 is TGTGCCAGCAGGCCCTCGGGCACTGAAGCTTTCTTT. It yields the protein CASRPSGTEAFF.

This sequence joins TRBV4-1 and TRBJ2-7; 8 bases align to TRBD2. The CDR3 is 16 residues long. Trimming at V came to 0 bases and at J to 7 bases, leaving 11 bases not matched to a gene. The germline CDR1 and CDR2 sequences are MGHRA and YSYEKL. The CDR3 here is CASSQDSSGSSGEQYF. The DNA for the CDR3 is TGCGCCAGCAGCCAAGACTCGAGCGGGAGCTCGGGGGAGCAGTACTTC.